Each of the 8 T cell receptor beta chains below was sequenced from the same sample in a study of blood T cell repertoires in COVID-19. The assay was immunoSEQ multiplex PCR, and TCRdb's table has in-frame clones only and misses some. The sample lists about 170,000 clones; around 90% were seen once. Material: peripheral blood. These receptors were obtained from a woman older than 75 with COVID-19, enrolled during active disease.

V and J are TRBV11-2 and TRBJ1-4; D may be TRBD1 (5 bases). V lost 5 bases and J 5 bases, leaving 15 bases between the germline ends. Germline CDR1 is SGHAT and CDR2 is FQNNGV. The CDR3 loop spans 15 amino acids. The CDR3 nucleotides are TGTGCCAGCAGCATGCAGGGAGGGCGGAATGAAAAACTGTTTTTT. Translation gives CASSMQGGRNEKLFF.

This chain joins TRBV7-2 and TRBJ2-2; 10 bases are a match to TRBD1. With V trimmed by 5 bases and J by 4 bases, 10 bases remained unmatched. The CDR3 has 17 amino acids. Germline CDR1 SGHTA, CDR2 FQGNSA. The CDR3 here is CASSKRQGAVGTGELFF. Written as DNA, the CDR3 is TGTGCCAGCAGCAAAAGACAGGGGGCCGTAGGCACCGGGGAGCTGTTTTTT. The variable domain in full, with the rest retrieved from reference TRBV7-2 and TRBJ2-2, is GAGVSQSPSNKVTEKGKDVELRCDPISGHTALYWYRQSLGQGLEFLIYFQGNSAPDKSGLPSDRFSAERTGGSVSTLTIQRTQQEDSAVYLCASSKRQGAVGTGELFFGEGSRLTVL.

The chain has TRBV3-1 (or the pseudogene TRBV3-2) and TRBJ1-1, with D perhaps TRBD1 (5 bases). Trimming stripped 7 bases from V and 7 bases from J, with 10 bases between. The CDR3 is 11 amino acids. Germline V lookup: CDR1 LGHDT, CDR2 YNNKEL (reference sequence). The CDR3 DNA follows: TGTGCCAGCACCTCTACAGGTGAAGCTTTCTTT. It yields the protein CASTSTGEAFF.

The rearrangement links TRBV5-1 to TRBJ2-7; no definite D call. V lost 4 bases, J lost 2 bases, and 13 bases lay in between. The length of the CDR3 is 14 residues. From germline, CDR1 is SGHRS and CDR2 YFSETQ. CDR3 amino acids: CASSPRSNTYEQYF. CDR3 nucleotide sequence: TGCGCCAGCAGCCCGAGGAGCAACACCTACGAGCAGTACTTC.

The V call is TRBV2, the J call TRBJ2-7; 10 bases fit TRBD1. Trimming at V came to 6 bases and at J to 2 bases, leaving 4 bases not matched to a gene. The CDR3 is 14 amino acids. CDR1 and CDR2 (germline): SNHLY, FYNNEI. CDR3 in amino acids: CASRGTGVPYEQYF. The CDR3 bases are TGTGCCAGCAGGGGGACAGGGGTCCCCTACGAGCAGTACTTC.

This clone was counted between two and nine times. The chain combines TRBV5-1 with TRBJ1-1; 7 nucleotides match TRBD1. The V and J ends lost 4 bases and 6 bases, in that order; junction bases with no gene match: 6. The CDR3 contains 13 residues. Germline CDR1 and CDR2: SGHRS and YFSETQ. As DNA, the CDR3 is TGCGCCAGCAGCATTGACAGGGTGGCTGAAGCTTTCTTT. Its translation is CASSIDRVAEAFF.

The chain links TRBV28 to TRBJ1-1; no reliable D call. Trimming left V 9 bases short and J 0 bases short, with 11 bases between. The CDR3 spans 13 residues. CDR1 is MDHEN, CDR2 SYDVKM, per germline. CDR3: CASESPLNTEAFF. The CDR3 DNA is TGTGCCAGTGAGAGTCCGTTGAACACTGAAGCTTTCTTT.

This chain links TRBV24-1 with TRBJ1-5; 7 bases match TRBD1. V dropped 7 bases and J dropped 0; count of bases not matched to a gene: 11. The CDR3 is 17 residues long. CDR1 and CDR2 from the germline V gene are KGHDR and SFDVKD. CDR3 sequence: CATRQGSFDYSNQPQHF. The CDR3 region has the DNA TGTGCCACCAGACAGGGGTCCTTTGATTATAGCAATCAGCCCCAGCATTTT.